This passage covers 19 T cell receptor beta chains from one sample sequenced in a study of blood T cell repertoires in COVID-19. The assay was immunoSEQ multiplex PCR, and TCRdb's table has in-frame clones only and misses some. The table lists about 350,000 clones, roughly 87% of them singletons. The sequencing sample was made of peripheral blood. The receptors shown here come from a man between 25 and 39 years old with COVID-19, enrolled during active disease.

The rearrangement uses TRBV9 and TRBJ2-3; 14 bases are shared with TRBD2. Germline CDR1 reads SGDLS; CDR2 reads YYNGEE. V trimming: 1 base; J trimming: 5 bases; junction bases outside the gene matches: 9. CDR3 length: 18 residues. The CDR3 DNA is TGTGCCAGCAGCGTACTAGCGGGACTAGCGGGAGCGGGAGATACGCAGTATTTT. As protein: CASSVLAGLAGAGDTQYF.

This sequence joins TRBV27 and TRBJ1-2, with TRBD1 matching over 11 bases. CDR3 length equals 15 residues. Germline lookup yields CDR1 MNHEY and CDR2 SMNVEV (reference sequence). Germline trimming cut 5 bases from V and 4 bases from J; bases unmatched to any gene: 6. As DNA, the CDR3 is TGTGCCAGCAGTCCCCGGACAGGGGGCTCCTATGGCTACACCTTC. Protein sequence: CASSPRTGGSYGYTF.

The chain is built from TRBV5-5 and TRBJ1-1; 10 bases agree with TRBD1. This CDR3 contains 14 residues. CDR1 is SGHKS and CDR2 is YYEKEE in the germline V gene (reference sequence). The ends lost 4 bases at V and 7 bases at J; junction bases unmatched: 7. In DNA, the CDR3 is TGTGCCAGCAGCCTTCAGACAGGGGGCGTTGAAGCTTTCTTT. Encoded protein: CASSLQTGGVEAFF.

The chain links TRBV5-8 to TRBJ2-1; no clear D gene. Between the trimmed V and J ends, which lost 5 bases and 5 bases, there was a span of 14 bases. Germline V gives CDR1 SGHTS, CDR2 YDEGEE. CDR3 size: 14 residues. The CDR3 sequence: CASSAGGPNNEQFF. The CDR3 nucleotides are TGTGCCAGCAGTGCCGGTGGGCCGAACAATGAGCAGTTCTTC.

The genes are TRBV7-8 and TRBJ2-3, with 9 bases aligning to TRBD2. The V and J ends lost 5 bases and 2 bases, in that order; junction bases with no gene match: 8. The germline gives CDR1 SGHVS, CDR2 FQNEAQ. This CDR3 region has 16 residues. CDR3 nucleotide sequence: TGTGCCAGCAGCAAGCTAGCGGGACAGTACACAGATACGCAGTATTTT. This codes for CASSKLAGQYTDTQYF.

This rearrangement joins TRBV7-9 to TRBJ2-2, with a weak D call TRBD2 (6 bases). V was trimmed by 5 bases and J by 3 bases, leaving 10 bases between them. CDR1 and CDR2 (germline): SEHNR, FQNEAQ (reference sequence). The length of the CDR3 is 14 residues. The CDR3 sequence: CASSPQRDTGELFF. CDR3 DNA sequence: TGTGCCAGCAGCCCGCAGCGGGACACCGGGGAGCTGTTTTTT.

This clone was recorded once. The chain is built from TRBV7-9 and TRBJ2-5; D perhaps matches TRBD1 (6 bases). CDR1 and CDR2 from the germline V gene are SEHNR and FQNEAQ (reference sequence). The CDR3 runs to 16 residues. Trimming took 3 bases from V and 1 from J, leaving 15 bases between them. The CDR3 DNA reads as TGTGCCAGCAGCTTTAAACCGGGACACCCCCAAGAGACCCAGTACTTC. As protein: CASSFKPGHPQETQYF.

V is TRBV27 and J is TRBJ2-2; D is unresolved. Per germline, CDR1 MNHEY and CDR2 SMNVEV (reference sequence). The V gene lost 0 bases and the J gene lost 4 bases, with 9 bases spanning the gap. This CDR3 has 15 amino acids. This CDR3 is CASSLSRLLTGELFF. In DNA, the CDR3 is TGTGCCAGCAGTTTATCTCGACTGCTCACCGGGGAGCTGTTTTTT.

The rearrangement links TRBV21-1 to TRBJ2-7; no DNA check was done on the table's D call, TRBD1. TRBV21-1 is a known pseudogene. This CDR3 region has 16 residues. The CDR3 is CASSLRTGDFSYEQYF. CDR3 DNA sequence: TGTGCCAGCAGCTTAAGGACAGGTGACTTCTCCTACGAGCAGTACTTC.

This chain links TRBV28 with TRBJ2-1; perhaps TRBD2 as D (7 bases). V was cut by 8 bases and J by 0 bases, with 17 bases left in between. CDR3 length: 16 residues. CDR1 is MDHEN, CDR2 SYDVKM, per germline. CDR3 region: CASLGRGPSSYNEQFF. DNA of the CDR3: TGTGCCAGCTTAGGGCGGGGGCCAAGCTCCTACAATGAGCAGTTCTTC.

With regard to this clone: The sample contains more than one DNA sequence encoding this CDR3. In DNA, the CDR3 is TGCGCCAGCAGCCTAGGACAGGGCCCCTACGAGCAGTACTTC. Its translation is CASSLGQGPYEQYF. V is TRBV5-1 and J is TRBJ2-7, with TRBD1 matching over 8 bases. J gave up 2 bases and V 4 bases, and 5 bases lay outside the gene matches. The CDR3 extends over 14 amino acids. Germline CDR1 reads SGHRS; CDR2 reads YFSETQ.

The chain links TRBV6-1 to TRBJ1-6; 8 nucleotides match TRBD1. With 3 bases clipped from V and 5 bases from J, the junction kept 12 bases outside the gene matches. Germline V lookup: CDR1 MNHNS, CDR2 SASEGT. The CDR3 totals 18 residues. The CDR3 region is CASSDPETGVWDNSPLHF. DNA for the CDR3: TGTGCCAGCAGTGACCCTGAGACAGGGGTTTGGGATAATTCACCCCTCCACTTT.

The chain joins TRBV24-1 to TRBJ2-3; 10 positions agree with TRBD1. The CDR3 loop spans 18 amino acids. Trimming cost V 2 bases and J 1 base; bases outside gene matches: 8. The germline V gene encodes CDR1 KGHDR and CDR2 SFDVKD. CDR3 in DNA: TGTGCCACCAGTGATTGGGGACAGGGGACTGGAGGCACAGATACGCAGTATTTT. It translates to CATSDWGQGTGGTDTQYF.

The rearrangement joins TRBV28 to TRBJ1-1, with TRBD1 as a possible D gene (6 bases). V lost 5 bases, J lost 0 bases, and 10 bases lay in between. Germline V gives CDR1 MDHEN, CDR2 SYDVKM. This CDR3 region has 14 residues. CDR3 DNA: TGTGCCAGCAGTCCCGGGACATTGAACACTGAAGCTTTCTTT. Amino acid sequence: CASSPGTLNTEAFF.

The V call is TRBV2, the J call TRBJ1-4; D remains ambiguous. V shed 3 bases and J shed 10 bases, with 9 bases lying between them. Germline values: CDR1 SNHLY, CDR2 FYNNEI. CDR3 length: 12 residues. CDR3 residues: CASSERGGKLFF. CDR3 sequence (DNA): TGTGCCAGCAGTGAGCGGGGAGGAAAACTGTTTTTT.

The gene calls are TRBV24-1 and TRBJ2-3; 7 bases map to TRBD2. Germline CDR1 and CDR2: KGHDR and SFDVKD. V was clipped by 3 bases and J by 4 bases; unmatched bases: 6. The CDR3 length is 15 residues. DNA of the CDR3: TGTGCCACCAGTGATCCGCGGGGGAGCCCAGATACGCAGTATTTT. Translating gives CATSDPRGSPDTQYF.

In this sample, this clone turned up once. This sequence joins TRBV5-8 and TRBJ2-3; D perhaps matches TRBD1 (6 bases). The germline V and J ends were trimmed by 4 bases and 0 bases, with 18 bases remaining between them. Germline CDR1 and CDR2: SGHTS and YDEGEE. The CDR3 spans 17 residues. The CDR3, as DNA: TGTGCCAGCAGCCCCCGAATGACAGGCCAGAGCACAGATACGCAGTATTTT. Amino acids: CASSPRMTGQSTDTQYF. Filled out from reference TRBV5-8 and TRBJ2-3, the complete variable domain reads EAGVTQSPTHLIKTRGQQATLRCSPISGHTSVYWYQQALGLGLQFLLWYDEGEERNRGNFPPRFSGRQFPNYSSELNVNALELEDSALYLCASSPRMTGQSTDTQYFGPGTRLTVL.

This CDR3 is CASSPLEVAGGHEQYF. CDR3 sequence (DNA): TGTGCCAGCTCACCACTCGAGGTAGCGGGGGGTCACGAGCAGTACTTC. The V and J genes are TRBV18 and TRBJ2-7; 10 bases are shared with TRBD2. The CDR3 is 16 residues long. CDR1 and CDR2 (germline): KGHSH, LQKENI. The ends lost 1 base at V and 5 bases at J; junction bases unmatched: 8.

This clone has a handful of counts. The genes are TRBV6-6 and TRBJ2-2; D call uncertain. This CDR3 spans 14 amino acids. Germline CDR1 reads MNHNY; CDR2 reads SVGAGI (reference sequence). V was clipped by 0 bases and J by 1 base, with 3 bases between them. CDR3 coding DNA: TGTGCCAGCAGTTACTCCTGGAACACCGGGGAGCTGTTTTTT. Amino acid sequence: CASSYSWNTGELFF.